Detailed here is one T cell receptor (beta chain). Its binding antigen is unknown. The record has no base qualities; no much larger clone is one base away. Collaborating institutions collected whole blood in K2EDTA tubes following their own protocols. Collaborator samples were shipped for TCRbeta analysis as frozen whole blood, isolated PBMCs, or DNA extracted from either sample type. TCRbeta CDR3 regions were amplified from genomic DNA by means of the immunoSEQ Assay, a bias-controlled multiplex PCR. Turning to the authors' computational methods: Nucleated cell counts per sample were estimated from amplification of reference gene primers within the assay. To quantify the absolute abundance of each unique TCRbeta CDR3 rearrangement, sequence reads were collapsed and filtered. Productive Simpson clonality was computed per sample as the square root of Simpson's diversity index over productive rearrangements. Held by TCRdb, this immuneACCESS table contains in-frame sequences only and omits some clones. Under half of the omission traces to an unresolved V gene where checked; the cause of the rest is unknown. The DNA gave D and trimming, while V, J and clone size come from that table. The sample table shows approximately 110,000 clones, and around 83% are seen once. The ten largest clones capture 7.9% of the sample.

The CDR3, from cysteine to phenylalanine, totals 13 residues. CDR3 DNA is the only sequence kept; it has 39 bases, read in frame from the first base. Cut back by 3 bases and 8 bases, the V and J ends lie 14 bases apart. The germline V gene encodes CDR1 SQVTM and CDR2 ANQGSEA. This specimen belongs to a study of blood T cell repertoires in COVID-19 (dated by TCRdb to the early 2020s). Regarding the research as a whole: Samples from collaborators originated in the United States, Italy and Spain and spanned both the acute and convalescent phases of COVID-19. The prospective study material was composed of cDNA or gDNA derived from T cells, B-cell-depleted T cells, or PBMCs. The dataset comprised deeply sampled blood TCRbeta repertoires from subjects exposed to, actively infected with, or recovered from COVID-19. HLA class I and class II types, where available, came from metadata supplied by the sample provider rather than from assay-based typing. The repertoires were released in a freely available public database meant as a resource for research on the immune response to SARS-CoV-2. The sample metadata nearly always contained a de-identified subject ID, COVID-19 status, age in years and sex. The samples were drawn from two sources: the first 160 participants of the ongoing ImmuneRACE study, and fewer than 1,500 subjects contributed by 6 global collaborators.

Here is what the overall study found, with its caveats: The quantity of clinical and demographic metadata differed by source and by participant and was supplied without curation.

This sequence originates from a man aged 65 to 79 with acute or convalescent COVID-19. The sequenced material came from peripheral blood. The rearranged chain carries TRBV29-1 and TRBJ2-1; the best D guess is TRBD1, with 5 bases matching. Here the CDR3 is given as CSVETSGLYEQFF. The DNA sequence reads TGCAGCGTTGAGACCTCAGGGCTGTATGAGCAGTTCTTC.